This T cell receptor (beta chain) was sequenced in a study of CD8+ T cells in alopecia areata. As for the study in general: Each day, treated patients took oral tofacitinib twice, at 5 to 10 mg per dose.

Following extraction, RNA underwent reverse transcription to cDNA, which served as the sequencing template. The table came from immunoSEQ multiplex PCR; TCRdb's copy has only in-frame clones and leaves some out. There are hundreds of thousands of clones in the sample; 50% to 65% occur only once, and 0.45% lies in the top ten. This clone was detected once. The CDR3 is 16 amino acids. Germline V gives CDR1 SGHRS, CDR2 YFSETQ. V lost 4 bases and J 4 bases, leaving 17 bases between the germline ends. It was from alopecia areata patients that lesional scalp punch biopsies and peripheral blood were collected. Researchers picked out CD4+ and CD8+ T cells from PBMCs by sorting.

This sequence joins TRBV5-1 and TRBJ2-2; perhaps TRBD2 as D (5 bases). The sample was CD4+ T cells sorted from blood, taken at week 0. This receptor was identified in a human donor with alopecia areata. In nucleotides, the CDR3 is TGCGCCAGCAGCCTCGGGCCCAGCGGCTCCACCGGGGAGCTGTTTTTT. Translated: CASSLGPSGSTGELFF. The variable domain in full, with the rest retrieved from reference TRBV5-1 and TRBJ2-2, is KAGVTQTPRYLIKTRGQQVTLSCSPISGHRSVSWYQQTPGQGLQFLFEYFSETQRNKGNFPGRFSGRQFSNSRSEMNVSTLELGDSALYLCASSLGPSGSTGELFFGEGSRLTVL.